The rows below give T cell receptor beta chains drawn from one sample of a study of blood T cell repertoires in COVID-19. This table comes from immunoSEQ multiplex PCR, and its TCRdb copy is limited to in-frame clones, with some not included. Of 100,000 to 150,000 clones in the sample, around 80% are singletons; the top ten hold about a sixth. The sample taken for sequencing was peripheral blood. Receptors were obtained from a man in his thirties or forties with COVID-19, enrolled during active disease. Both conserved end residues are part of each CDR3. A D gene is named only where the DNA matches it firmly. A row's size may be missing; if present it is once, few, many or a size class.

TGCGCCAGCAGCCAAGCCTGGATGGGTATGGGCCTAGCGGGAAGGTTAACCTACGAGCAGTACTTC | CASSQAWMGMGLAGRLTYEQYF | TRBD2 | TRBJ2-7 | 22 | TRBV4-1 | few
TGTGCCAGCAGCAACTTAGAGGGGGCAACTAATGAAAAACTGTTTTTT | CASSNLEGATNEKLFF | - | TRBJ1-4 | 16 | TRBV28 | -
TGTGCCATCGGCCTAGTTTCCTACAATGAGCAGTTCTTC | CAIGLVSYNEQFF | - | TRBJ2-1 | 13 | TRBV10-3 | -
TGTGCCAGCAGCCCTCGGACTAGCGGGAGGGGTACAGAGCAGTACTTC | CASSPRTSGRGTEQYF | TRBD2 | TRBJ2-7 | 16 | TRBV7-2 | once
TGTGCCACAAGCAAAGACAGGAGCTCTGGAAACACCATATATTTT | CATSKDRSSGNTIYF | - | TRBJ1-3 | 15 | TRBV19 | -
TGTGCCAGCAGTAGAGGCACAGATACGCAGTATTTT | CASSRGTDTQYF | - | TRBJ2-3 | 12 | TRBV2 | -
TGTGCCTATACAGGGGGCTCCTACAATGAGCAGTTCTTC | CAYTGGSYNEQFF | TRBD1 | TRBJ2-1 | 13 | TRBV30 | few
TGCAGCGTCCGACTTGGACAGGCGGGAACCTTTAATTCACCCCTCCACTTT | CSVRLGQAGTFNSPLHF | TRBD1 | TRBJ1-6 | 17 | TRBV29-1 | -
TGTGCCAGCAGGGCCCTACAGGGGTTCACGGAAGAGACCCAGTACTTC | CASRALQGFTEETQYF | TRBD1 | TRBJ2-5 | 16 | TRBV2 | once
TGCAGTGCCCACAGACTACAGCCCTCCTTC | CSAHRLQPSF | - | TRBJ1-2 | 10 | TRBV20-1 | -
TGTGCCAGCAGCTTATTTAGAGGACAGAACTATGGCTACACCTTC | CASSLFRGQNYGYTF | - | TRBJ1-2 | 15 | TRBV7-2 | medium-sized
TGTGCCAGCAGTTTGCCGACTAGCGGGGGGGCCGATGAGCAGTTCTTC | CASSLPTSGGADEQFF | TRBD2 | TRBJ2-1 | 16 | TRBV6-2/TRBV6-3 | -
TGTGCCAGCAGTGAAATGTCAATGGGCTACAAAGATACGCAGTATTTT | CASSEMSMGYKDTQYF | - | TRBJ2-3 | 16 | TRBV7-9 | -
TGTGCCACCAGTGACGGAAACATTCAGTACTTC | CATSDGNIQYF | - | TRBJ2-4 | 11 | TRBV24-1 | -
TGTGCCAGCAGCGACGGACAGGGGAGAGAGACCCAGTACTTC | CASSDGQGRETQYF | TRBD1 | TRBJ2-5 | 14 | TRBV11-2 | -
TGCGCCAGCAGTGAATTCTTCGGGACAGGCGAAAAACTGTTTTTT | CASSEFFGTGEKLFF | TRBD1 | TRBJ1-4 | 15 | TRBV10-2 | -
TGTGCCAGCAGCTCCTTCTTTTGGACACGGGAGACCCAGTACTTC | CASSSFFWTRETQYF | - | TRBJ2-5 | 15 | TRBV11-2 | once
TGTGCCAGCAGCTTCGGAGGACAGGGGGATGGAGCTTTCTTT | CASSFGGQGDGAFF | TRBD1 | TRBJ1-1 | 14 | TRBV5-4 | many
TGTGCCACCAGCGACCCCCGGGCTAACTATGGCTACACCTTC | CATSDPRANYGYTF | - | TRBJ1-2 | 14 | TRBV15 | -
TGTGCCAGCAGCGTTGGGAGCGGTTTGGGATCCGGGGAGCTGTTTTTT | CASSVGSGLGSGELFF | - | TRBJ2-2 | 16 | TRBV9 | -
TGTGCCAGCAGCTTAGATCGTCCCGGTCGCGGGAGGAGTGAGCAGTACTTC | CASSLDRPGRGRSEQYF | TRBD2 | TRBJ2-7 | 17 | TRBV11-3 | -
TGTGCCAGTAGGAGTAGCGGTGACAATGAGCAGTTCTTC | CASRSSGDNEQFF | - | TRBJ2-1 | 13 | TRBV19 | -
TGTGCCAGCAGTTCGGGACAGAAAAATTCACCCCTCCACTTT | CASSSGQKNSPLHF | TRBD1 | TRBJ1-6 | 14 | TRBV28 | -
TGTGCCAGCTCATCAACCGGGACAGGGGACGTTAGGCAGCCCCAGCATTTT | CASSSTGTGDVRQPQHF | TRBD1 | TRBJ1-5 | 17 | TRBV18 | -
TGTGCCAGCAGCGCTGGGGGGTTCGGGAGGGAGTGGGACATTCAGTACTTC | CASSAGGFGREWDIQYF | TRBD2 | TRBJ2-4 | 17 | TRBV11-3 | -
TGTGCCAGCAGCTTAGATTTGGCCACAGATACGCAGTATTTT | CASSLDLATDTQYF | - | TRBJ2-3 | 14 | TRBV11-1 | few
TGCAGCGGGAGGAAGGCCCCGCGCAGCACAGATACGCAGTATTTT | CSGRKAPRSTDTQYF | - | TRBJ2-3 | 15 | TRBV29-1 | -
TGTGCCAGCAGTGTCGGGGGGCGTGTGGGAGGCTACACCTTC | CASSVGGRVGGYTF | - | TRBJ1-2 | 14 | TRBV2 | -
TGTGCCAGTAGTATTCTAGCGGGGGGTACCTACAATGAGCAGTTCTTC | CASSILAGGTYNEQFF | TRBD2 | TRBJ2-1 | 16 | TRBV19 | -
TGTGCCAGCAGCTTAGCCCTCGGGACTAATCAGCCCCAGCATTTT | CASSLALGTNQPQHF | - | TRBJ1-5 | 15 | TRBV11-2 | -
TGTGCCAGCAGCCATTTTCCCGGACAGGGGGTTGTCACTGAAGCTTTCTTT | CASSHFPGQGVVTEAFF | TRBD1 | TRBJ1-1 | 17 | TRBV4-2 | -
TGCAGTGCTAGTTCAGGAAACCACCTTGGCGAGCAGTACTTC | CSASSGNHLGEQYF | - | TRBJ2-7 | 14 | TRBV20-1 | -
TGTGCCAGCAGCGTAAGTGGGGGGAGGACGGCCGGGGAGCTGTTTTTT | CASSVSGGRTAGELFF | - | TRBJ2-2 | 16 | TRBV9 | -
TGTGCCAGCAGCTTAGGGACACCCTATAATTCACCCCTCCACTTT | CASSLGTPYNSPLHF | - | TRBJ1-6 | 15 | TRBV5-6 | -
TGTGCCAGCAGAACGGGAGGTCAGCCCCAGCATTTT | CASRTGGQPQHF | - | TRBJ1-5 | 12 | TRBV6-5 | -
TGTGCCAGCAGCGCTATGAACACTGAAGCTTTCTTT | CASSAMNTEAFF | - | TRBJ1-1 | 12 | TRBV6-6 | -
TGTGCCTGGAGAGGTTTAGCCCTAACCGGGGGAGGCGGCTACACCTTC | CAWRGLALTGGGGYTF | - | TRBJ1-2 | 16 | TRBV30 | -
TGCGCCAGCTGGGGGGGCAGTCCTCGGGAGCAGTACTTC | CASWGGSPREQYF | - | TRBJ2-7 | 13 | TRBV5-1 | -
TGTGCCAGCAGCTCCGAGACAGTTAGCTCCTACAATGAGCAGTTCTTC | CASSSETVSSYNEQFF | - | TRBJ2-1 | 16 | TRBV5-5 | -
TGTGCCAGCAGCTCCCTTTGGGAGGCCCCTAGGGGCTACTATGGCTACACCTTC | CASSSLWEAPRGYYGYTF | - | TRBJ1-2 | 18 | TRBV5-5 | -
TGTGCCAGTAGTATGGCCCAGGTCCCAACGTACGAGCAGTACTTC | CASSMAQVPTYEQYF | - | TRBJ2-7 | 15 | TRBV19 | -
TGTGCCAGCAGCGTACAGGCAGGAGGATTGGAGACCCAGTACTTC | CASSVQAGGLETQYF | - | TRBJ2-5 | 15 | TRBV9 | -
TGCGCCAGCAGCTTATCCGGGGACACAGATACGCAGTATTTT | CASSLSGDTDTQYF | - | TRBJ2-3 | 14 | TRBV5-1 | -
TGTGCCAGTAATATTCAGGGGGGCGCCCACAATGAGCAGTTCTTC | CASNIQGGAHNEQFF | - | TRBJ2-1 | 15 | TRBV19 | -
TGTGCCAGCAGCTTAGGAGTGGGAGCGGGCCCCGGGGAGCTGTTTTTT | CASSLGVGAGPGELFF | - | TRBJ2-2 | 16 | TRBV7-9 | -
TGTGCCAGCAGCCAAGAAAGTCACCGGGCCTCCGGGGAGGCCGGGGAGCTGTTTTTT | CASSQESHRASGEAGELFF | - | TRBJ2-2 | 19 | TRBV3-1/TRBV3-2 | once
TGTGCCATCAGTGTAAAGGGGTCGGCTGACACCGGGGAGCTGTTTTTT | CAISVKGSADTGELFF | - | TRBJ2-2 | 16 | TRBV10-3 | -
TGTGCCAGCAGCACACAGGGTCCAGATACGCAGTATTTT | CASSTQGPDTQYF | - | TRBJ2-3 | 13 | TRBV11-3 | -
TGTGCCAGCAGCCAAGGCCTCCTGGGGGGGGAAGCTTTCTTT | CASSQGLLGGEAFF | - | TRBJ1-1 | 14 | TRBV4-2 | -
TGTGCCAGCAGTGACAAACAGGGGGCGAAGGAAAAACTGTTTTTT | CASSDKQGAKEKLFF | TRBD1 | TRBJ1-4 | 15 | TRBV5-4 | -
TGTGCCAGCAGTGTGGGCAGGGGCACAGATACGCAGTATTTT | CASSVGRGTDTQYF | - | TRBJ2-3 | 14 | TRBV2 | -
TGCAGCGTTCACAGACTAGCGGGGCTACAAGAGACCCAGTACTTC | CSVHRLAGLQETQYF | TRBD2 | TRBJ2-5 | 15 | TRBV29-1 | -
TGTGCCACCAGTGATAAGGGGATACGAGAAAGTGAAAAACTGTTTTTT | CATSDKGIRESEKLFF | - | TRBJ1-4 | 16 | TRBV24-1 | -
TGTGCCAGCAGTGTTGGGACAGGGGAAAGTTACTATGGCTACACCTTC | CASSVGTGESYYGYTF | TRBD1 | TRBJ1-2 | 16 | TRBV27 | -
TGTGCCAGCAGTCTCCGGGACAGGGTGGTAACTGAAGCTTTCTTT | CASSLRDRVVTEAFF | TRBD1 | TRBJ1-1 | 15 | TRBV28 | few